This TCR beta chain was obtained from a study of T-cell memory formation after mild COVID-19. Study summary: There were largely donor-specific TCR clusters. Findings and limits, study-wide: Pre-infection memory already had some responding clones, implying cross-reactive memory joined. Shrinking CD4+ clones were chiefly CM and EM; CD8+ ones were chiefly EMRA.

Points on this clonotype: Antigen specificity is unknown.

TCRdb re-derived calls from the 5' RACE reads in MiXCR, one entry per CDR3 protein. The sample shows a few hundred thousand distinct CDR3 sequences, roughly 17% of them seen only once. Trimming removed 2 bases from V and 9 bases from J, with 14 bases in between. Germline lookup yields CDR1 SGHVS and CDR2 FNYEAQ. The CDR3 runs 14 residues. This TCR derives from a man aged 18 to 30 who had mild COVID-19 (a few samples of this study predate the infection). Cell type and time point are not known. Sequencing input: PBMCs or a T cell subset sorted from them (not recorded which). The rearrangement joins TRBV7-6 to TRBJ2-1; maybe TRBD1 (5 bases). The CDR3: CASSLFTGLSEQFF. The DNA for the CDR3 is TGTGCCAGCAGCTTATTTACAGGATTGAGTGAGCAGTTCTTC.